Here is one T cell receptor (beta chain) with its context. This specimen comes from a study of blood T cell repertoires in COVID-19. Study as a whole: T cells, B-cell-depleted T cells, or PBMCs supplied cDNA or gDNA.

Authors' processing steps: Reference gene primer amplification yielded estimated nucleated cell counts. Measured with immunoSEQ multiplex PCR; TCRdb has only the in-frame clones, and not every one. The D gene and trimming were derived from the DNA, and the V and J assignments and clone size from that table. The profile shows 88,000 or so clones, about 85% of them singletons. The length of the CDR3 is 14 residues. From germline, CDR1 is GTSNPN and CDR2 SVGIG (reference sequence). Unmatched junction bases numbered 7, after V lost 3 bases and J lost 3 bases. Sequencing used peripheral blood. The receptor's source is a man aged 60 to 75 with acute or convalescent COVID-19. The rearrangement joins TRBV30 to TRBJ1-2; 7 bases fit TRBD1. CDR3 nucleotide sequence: TGTGCCTGGAGGCGATACAGGGGTGACTATGGCTACACCTTC. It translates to CAWRRYRGDYGYTF.